This T cell receptor beta chain was identified during a study of shared clonotypes between healthy human individuals. Germline V gene sequence: CDR1 KGHSH, CDR2 LQKENI. The V end was cut by 6 bases, the J end by 4 bases, with 15 bases between. CDR3 length equals 14 residues. Only in-frame clones appear in the TCRdb table, and some are missing; sequencing was by immunoSEQ multiplex PCR. The sample gives about 990,000 clones, around three quarters of which show up once; 0.5% to 0.65% is in the top ten. Sequencing was performed on memory CD4+ T cells from PBMCs. Subset defined: CD45RA-negative fraction. The sequence was obtained from a man younger than 35 in good health. Some clones in this sample may be carry-over from other donors' samples. V and J are TRBV18 and TRBJ1-2, with D perhaps matching TRBD1 (6 bases). CDR3 protein: CASSPGQLLYGYTF. The CDR3 DNA reads TGTGCCAGCTCCCCCGGACAGCTACTCTATGGCTACACCTTC.